This is a list of T cell receptor beta chains from one sample in a study of blood T cells in healthy people across ages. TCRdb analysed the 5' RACE reads with MiXCR anew, one entry per CDR3 protein. Among around 780,000 distinct CDR3 sequences, about 56% were seen once, and the ten largest hold approximately 24%. Sample: blood. These receptors originate from a middle-aged man in good health. The conserved cysteine and the conserved F or W are not part of the CDR3 here. A D gene is named only where the DNA matches it firmly.

>-|TRBJ2-1|TRBV5-6
ASSSQGLSSYNEQF
>-|TRBJ2-3|TRBV11-1
ASSLDGPSTDTQY
>TRBD2|TRBJ2-1|TRBV27
ASSFSSLVKREGQDEQF
>TRBD1|TRBJ2-3|TRBV6-2/TRBV6-3
ASSAGTGVDTQY
>-|TRBJ2-1|TRBV28
AGSLLGGEYNEQF
>-|TRBJ2-6|TRBV7-6
ASSLDGKRVSGANVLT
>-|-|TRBV24-1
ATSDNGGIRTQY
>TRBD2|TRBJ2-1|TRBV4-1
ASSPGKLSGRFTENEQF
>TRBD1|TRBJ2-4|TRBV10-3
AISEPTNGQGKNIQY
>-|TRBJ1-1|TRBV12-3/TRBV12-4
ASSFQADTEAF
>TRBD2|TRBJ2-1|TRBV20-1
SASGTGLGINLAGGPDEQF
>-|TRBJ2-4|TRBV12-3/TRBV12-4
ASSFGRENIQY
>-|TRBJ2-3|TRBV9
ASSVVRGGTDTQY
>-|TRBJ2-3|TRBV20-1
SARGDPAYTDTQY
>-|TRBJ2-3|TRBV11-3
ASSLVGQKSTDTQY
>TRBD1|TRBJ2-7|TRBV4-3
ASSRGQGGDYEQY
>-|TRBJ1-2|TRBV7-9
ASSFPRGSYGYT
>TRBD2|TRBJ2-3|TRBV15
ATSRGGTSGTDTQY
>-|TRBJ2-7|TRBV28
ASTSTWPYEQY
>TRBD1|TRBJ1-5|TRBV12-3/TRBV12-4
ASSFGGTGLTQPQH
>-|TRBJ1-2|TRBV15
AASREQAVGGGYT
>-|TRBJ2-7|TRBV7-9
ASSLGDQRSYEQY
>TRBD2|TRBJ2-5|TRBV27
ASSFKSSGSLMETQY
>-|TRBJ2-5|TRBV25-1
ASSDYRDGVKETQY
>-|TRBJ2-5|TRBV20-1
SARITPNPETQY
>-|TRBJ2-5|TRBV6-1
ASSERQETQY
>TRBD2|TRBJ2-5|TRBV4-2
ASSQLTTSGSQETQY
>-|TRBJ1-5|TRBV3-1
ASSQSLRGRDDQPQH
>-|TRBJ2-1|TRBV10-2
ASSEGRSIYNEQF
>-|TRBJ2-1|TRBV6-5
ASSYGLDINEQF
>-|TRBJ1-2|TRBV7-6
ATSTGSEGYT
>TRBD1|TRBJ2-5|TRBV29-1
SVVPGPGGLETQY
>-|TRBJ2-1|TRBV5-1
ASKSGTSSYNEQF
>TRBD2|TRBJ2-1|TRBV11-2
ASSWRASGRYNEQF
>-|TRBJ2-3|TRBV7-2
ASSIRDGATDTQY
>-|TRBJ2-7|TRBV6-5
ASSAGQLYEQY
>TRBD2|TRBJ2-1|TRBV29-1
SVVSGGYNEQF
>TRBD2|TRBJ2-1|TRBV4-1
ASSPVRTSGGNEQF
>-|TRBJ2-6|TRBV29-1
SVEPSGANVLT
>-|-|TRBV15
ATSRDRGWETQY
>-|TRBJ2-4|TRBV7-2
ASSPRRGLAKNIQY
>-|TRBJ1-4|TRBV27
ASRRAASEKLF
>-|TRBJ2-4|TRBV5-6
ASSFTKNIQY
>TRBD2|TRBJ2-5|TRBV6-6
ASRPPSGIRNEQY
>-|TRBJ2-3|TRBV2
ASSFDNTDTQY
>TRBD1|TRBJ1-2|TRBV10-3
AISGKDRGEYGYT
>-|TRBJ1-1|TRBV2
ASSEVRQHEAF
>-|TRBJ2-1|TRBV14
ASTEIGESNEQF
>-|-|TRBV28
ASSTISLGYDYEQY
>TRBD1|TRBJ2-1|TRBV20-1
SARVPYGTGEDYNEQF
>-|TRBJ2-5|TRBV6-2/TRBV6-3
ASSYRRTDLWETQY
>-|TRBJ2-5|TRBV4-2
ASSQEVVGWSQETQY
>TRBD1|TRBJ2-7|TRBV4-1
ASSQNGDRADISYEQY
>-|TRBJ2-1|TRBV5-4
ACSKVNNEQF
>-|TRBJ2-5|TRBV12-3/TRBV12-4
ATRGYQETQY
>TRBD1|TRBJ2-5|TRBV7-6
ASSLPGQPFQQY
>TRBD2|TRBJ2-7|TRBV3-1
ASSPAPIRGSGVYEQY
>-|TRBJ2-7|TRBV20-1
SAHWGDPHNEQY